This passage covers 10 T cell receptor beta chains from one sample sequenced in a study of blood T cell repertoires in COVID-19. Measured with immunoSEQ multiplex PCR; TCRdb has only the in-frame clones, and not every one. The table includes around 250,000 clones, under 90% detected once. Input material: peripheral blood. Receptors were obtained from a woman in her 40s who had recovered from COVID-19.

The rearrangement joins TRBV7-9 to TRBJ1-2; 8 nucleotides line up with TRBD1. The CDR3 covers 13 residues. V trimming: 5 bases; J trimming: 3 bases; junction bases outside the gene matches: 2. The germline V gene encodes CDR1 SEHNR and CDR2 FQNEAQ (reference sequence). The CDR3 region is CASSLGQDYGYTF. In nucleotides, the CDR3 is TGTGCCAGCAGCCTGGGACAGGACTATGGCTACACCTTC.

This rearrangement joins TRBV11-3 to TRBJ2-7; TRBD1 is a possible D gene (6 bases). Per germline, CDR1 SGHNT and CDR2 YENEEA. Trimming left V 5 bases short and J 4 bases short, with 12 bases between. This CDR3 has 13 residues. The CDR3 bases are TGTGCCAGCAGCCCAAAGACAGGTTACGAGCAGTACTTC. This codes for CASSPKTGYEQYF.

This clone was observed a handful of times. The V and J genes are TRBV27 and TRBJ1-4, with D tentatively TRBD1 (6 bases). The germline V gene has CDR1 MNHEY and CDR2 SMNVEV (reference sequence). The CDR3 sequence is 17 residues long. Trimming stripped 3 bases from V and 7 bases from J, with 21 bases between. The CDR3 DNA reads as TGTGCCAGCAGTTTCCTGACAGGTTTTCTATCGGGTGAAAAACTGTTTTTT. Amino acids: CASSFLTGFLSGEKLFF.

The chain couples TRBV14 to TRBJ2-7; TRBD2 aligns across 11 bases. Germline V gene data show CDR1 as SGHDN and CDR2 as FVKESK. After removal of 2 bases from V and 5 bases from J, the junction contained 17 bases not matched to a gene. There are 19 residues in the CDR3. CDR3 DNA sequence: TGTGCCAGCAGCCAACCGGGACAGGGTGCGGCTAGCGGGAGGCACGAGCAGTACTTC. Encoded protein: CASSQPGQGAASGRHEQYF.

The rearrangement links TRBV7-9 to TRBJ2-7; D possibly corresponds to TRBD1 (6 bases). Germline assignment: CDR1 SEHNR and CDR2 FQNEAQ (reference sequence). This CDR3 is 14 amino acids long. V was trimmed by 5 bases and J by 3 bases, leaving 14 bases between them. The CDR3, as DNA: TGTGCCAGCAGCCCACCGACAGGAGACTACGAGCAGTACTTC. This encodes CASSPPTGDYEQYF.

This clone has only a few counts. The CDR3 nucleotides are TGTGCATGCCTGGATAGACAGGGGGCGCAGGGGGTTCGGGACAATGAGCAGTTCTTC. Encoded protein: CACLDRQGAQGVRDNEQFF. The chain has TRBV30 and TRBJ2-1; TRBD1 matches 10 bases. The V gene's germline CDR1 is GTSNPN and CDR2 SVGIG (reference sequence). CDR3 length: 19 residues.

The V gene is TRBV27, the J gene TRBJ2-7; TRBD1 matches at 7 bases. CDR3 length equals 15 residues. Germline lookup yields CDR1 MNHEY and CDR2 SMNVEV (reference sequence). The junction had 9 bases not matched to a gene; V was cut back by 1 base and J by 6 bases. Written as DNA, the CDR3 is TGTGCCAGCAGTTTATATGGGACAGCTCGTTCCGAGCAGTACTTC. Amino acids: CASSLYGTARSEQYF.

The chain carries TRBV7-2 and TRBJ2-5, with 12 bases identical to TRBD2. The junction had 2 bases not matched to a gene; V was cut back by 1 base and J by 2 bases. The CDR3 contains 16 residues. Germline CDR1 SGHTA, CDR2 FQGNSA. The CDR3 protein is CASSLGTSGMQETQYF. The CDR3 DNA is TGTGCCAGCAGCTTAGGGACTAGCGGGATGCAAGAGACCCAGTACTTC.

The chain recombines TRBV19 with TRBJ2-3; maybe TRBD1 (5 bases). CDR3 length: 14 amino acids. Germline CDR1 reads LNHDA; CDR2 reads SQIVND (reference sequence). Trimming shortened V by 6 bases and J by 1 base, and 11 bases separated the two germline ends. The CDR3 loop reads CASRPRARTDTQYF. Written as DNA, the CDR3 is TGTGCCAGTAGGCCCAGGGCACGCACAGATACGCAGTATTTT.

The chain recombines TRBV3-1 (or the pseudogene TRBV3-2) with TRBJ1-5; D unclear. CDR3 size: 15 residues. Trimming took off 1 base at V and 2 bases at J, with 9 bases between the two ends. Germline CDR1 reads LGHDT; CDR2 reads YNNKEL (reference sequence). CDR3: CASSQGEPRNQPQHF. For the CDR3, the DNA is TGTGCCAGCAGCCAAGGGGAGCCGCGCAATCAGCCCCAGCATTTT.